This T cell receptor beta chain appears in the sequencing data of a study of shared clonotypes between healthy human individuals. Naivety among CD8 cells was defined by CD45RO negativity and positive CCR7 selection, thereby excluding terminally differentiated effector memory CD45RA+ cells. Sequencing used immunoSEQ multiplex PCR; TCRdb keeps in-frame clones, though not all of them. Counted here are around 2,000,000 clones, about 93% occurring once; the ten biggest clones make up under 2%. CDR3 length equals 12 residues. Per the germline V gene, CDR1 is MGHDK and CDR2 is SYGVNS. V lost 7 bases to trimming and J lost 1 base, with 7 bases between them.

This chain joins TRBV25-1 and TRBJ2-5; no reliable D call. What was sequenced was naive CD8+ T cells from PBMCs. The clonotype was recovered from a man aged 18 to 29 in good health. Some clones in this sample may be carry-over from other donors' samples. CDR3 nucleotide sequence: TGTGCCAGCACCGACCTCCAAGAGACCCAGTACTTC. Amino acid sequence: CASTDLQETQYF. The whole variable domain, filled in from reference TRBV25-1 and TRBJ2-5, reads EADIYQTPRYLVIGTGKKITLECSQTMGHDKMYWYQQDPGMELHLIHYSYGVNSTEKGDLSSESTVSRIRTEHFPLTLESARPSHTSQYLCASTDLQETQYFGPGTRLLVL.